This T cell receptor (beta chain) is from a study of CD8+ T cells in alopecia areata. The CDR3 runs to 14 residues. Per germline, CDR1 MNHNS and CDR2 SASEGT. Losses at the gene ends were 5 bases for V and 1 base for J; bases not matched to a gene: 4. Reverse transcription of extracted RNA yielded cDNA, which provided the sequencing template. The protocol was immunoSEQ multiplex PCR, while the TCRdb copy is restricted to in-frame clones and leaves out a portion. The sample consists of 170,000 or so clones, around 58% of them appearing once. Treatment in this sample: oral pan-JAK inhibitor, 5-10 mg twice daily.

This chain links TRBV6-1 with TRBJ1-1; the match to TRBD1 covers 7 bases. This specimen consisted of CD8+ T cells sorted from blood, obtained at week 24, from a patient treated with tofacitinib. The TCR originated in a human donor with alopecia areata. CDR3 region: CASSNRGPNTEAFF. CDR3 DNA sequence: TGTGCCAGCAGTAACAGGGGCCCGAACACTGAAGCTTTCTTT.